The text below deals with one TCR beta chain. Its antigen is still unknown. Base quality data are lacking; no much larger clone is found one base away. These data originate in a study of T cell responses to AZD1222 COVID-19 vaccine (dated by TCRdb to about 2021). About the investigation overall: Because spike-specific TCR depth and breadth did not differ between the two schedules, AZD1222 recipients who got a second dose at roughly 4 weeks were pooled with those who got a second dose at roughly 12 weeks. TCR sequencing was performed for roughly 250 trial participants, of whom approximately 200 were given two doses of AZD1222 and approximately 25 were given two doses of MenACWY control vaccine. Trial participants were enrolled into age subgroups of 18-55, 56-69 and 70-plus years, which contained about 150, 27 and 61 TCR-sequenced participants, respectively.

The CDR3, from cysteine to phenylalanine, totals 16 residues. Only the CDR3 DNA is retained, 48 bases long and in frame from the first base. The germline V gene (reference sequence) specifies LGHDT as CDR1 and YNNKEL as CDR2. Ends trimmed: V by 0 bases, J by 1 base; bases unmatched to a gene: 2. The CDR3 regions of human TCRbeta chains were analyzed by immunosequencing. In the source study's methods: TCRs in the repertoires were matched against a reference library of SARS-CoV-2-specific TCRs that had been generated with the MIRA antigen-specificity platform. Breadth was defined as the fraction of unique TCRs that were SARS-CoV-2-associated. Depth was defined as the fraction of total T cells that were SARS-CoV-2-associated. Using the MIRA data, each spike-specific TCR was mapped to the spike region that the TCR reacts to and placed in a CD4 or CD8 class. Log10-transformed breadth and depth values were compared by one-way ANOVA with Sidak's multiple comparisons tests. Imported from immuneACCESS, the table was reduced by TCRdb to in-frame sequences with V and J called. These copies leave out some clones; in studies compared against another copy, an unresolved V gene accounts for under half, and the cause of the remainder is not known. V, J and clone size are those of that table, while D and trimming were read from the DNA. The sample records under 150,000 clones, about 91% of which are singletons. The ten largest clonotypes hold around 3% of the sample.

The paper's findings and limits, for the study overall: Because no samples from the day 14 peak response were available, repertoires could be characterized only after the peak T cell response. In the small 56-69-year group, the increase in depth fell short of significance, most likely because of low power. Only 5 to 7 AZD1222 recipients were SARS-CoV-2 seropositive at baseline, limiting conclusions about previously exposed vaccinees. Participants were mostly white British and included more females than males, and it was suggested by the authors that clonal diversity may have been underestimated. The whole spike protein was spanned by vaccine-associated CD4 TCRs, and dominant responses were seen in regions 160-218 and 743-854. Reportedly, close to half of the unique spike-specific TCRs recognized epitopes lying outside the regions that are mutated in the B.1.351 and B.1.1.7 variants. A significant rise in spike-specific TCR breadth and depth was observed after two AZD1222 doses relative to day 0 and relative to MenACWY recipients.

The time point label for this specimen denotes: baseline before first vaccination. Vaccinee samples were obtained from the UK trials COV001 and COV002, which included a single-blind randomized controlled phase 2/3 trial of AZD1222 (ChAdOx1 nCoV-19) in healthy adults. For TCRbeta chain sequencing, PBMC samples were collected from trial participants at day 0 and at day 28 after the second dose. This TCR was sampled from an adult in good health. The sample consisted of peripheral blood, taken on day 0 of AZD1222 vaccination. The chain was built from TRBV3-1 (or the pseudogene TRBV3-2) and TRBJ2-1, with 8 bases in between that match TRBD2. The DNA reads as follows: TGTGCCAGCAGCCAAGATGGCGGGAGGTCCTACAATGAGCAGTTCTTC. Translated, it gives CASSQDGGRSYNEQFF.